The next 9 T cell receptor beta chains were all read from a single sample in a study of cytomegalovirus exposure and HLA in healthy donors. The PCR used 60 Vbeta and 13 Jbeta primers. Produced via immunoSEQ multiplex PCR; TCRdb's table is partial and in-frame only. The data hold about 59,000 clones, with over 60% observed a single time. Specimen: PBMCs. Source of these receptors: a young man in good health and CMV-seropositive.

The J gene is TRBJ2-3, the V gene TRBV4-2; D might be TRBD2 (6 bases). Germline CDR1 and CDR2: LGHNA and YNFKEQ. The CDR3 has 16 residues. Trimming removed 4 bases at V and 0 bases at J, with 14 bases between. This CDR3 reads CASSLKGGVSTDTQYF. The CDR3 DNA sequence: TGTGCCAGCAGCCTCAAGGGCGGGGTTAGCACAGATACGCAGTATTTT.

The CDR3 DNA reads TGTGCCAGCAAGTCTAGGGGGGGATCCTACGAGCAGTACTTC. Its protein product is CASKSRGGSYEQYF. V is TRBV11-2 and J is TRBJ2-7; the D gene is possibly TRBD2 (7 bases). CDR3 length equals 14 residues. Germline V lookup: CDR1 SGHAT, CDR2 FQNNGV. Trimming took 7 bases from V and 1 from J, leaving 14 bases between them.

The chain has TRBV28 and TRBJ1-2; D call uncertain. Germline V gene sequence: CDR1 MDHEN, CDR2 SYDVKM. The V gene lost 7 bases and the J gene lost 4 bases, with 10 bases spanning the gap. The CDR3 is made up of 12 amino acids. The CDR3 region has the DNA TGTGCCAGCAATCAGGATAGCTATGGCTACACCTTC. It translates to CASNQDSYGYTF.

V and J are TRBV7-9 and TRBJ2-1; no clear D. Trimming cost V 3 bases and J 0 bases, with 9 bases left between them. Germline V gene lookup returns CDR1 SEHNR and CDR2 FQNEAQ (reference sequence). This CDR3 has 15 residues. This CDR3 is CASSFDTHSYNEQFF. The CDR3 nucleotides read TGTGCCAGCAGCTTCGACACCCACTCCTACAATGAGCAGTTCTTC.

The CDR3 nucleotides read TGTGCCAGCAGTTTGGCCCGGAACACTGAAGCTTTCTTT. It specifies CASSLARNTEAFF. The chain recombines TRBV27 with TRBJ1-1; D is unclear. The V and J ends lost 3 bases and 1 base respectively, with 6 bases between them. This CDR3 spans 13 amino acids. The germline CDR1 and CDR2 sequences are MNHEY and SMNVEV (reference sequence).

A single count supports this clone. This chain connects TRBV4-2 to TRBJ2-7; TRBD1 matches 7 bases. This CDR3 is 16 amino acids long. The V segment lost 0 bases and the J segment 0 bases; nucleotides outside the gene matches: 5. Germline V lookup: CDR1 LGHNA, CDR2 YNFKEQ. The CDR3 DNA sequence: TGTGCCAGCAGCCAAGATATGGGACAGCCCTCCTACGAGCAGTACTTC. Protein product: CASSQDMGQPSYEQYF.

The J gene is TRBJ2-3, the V gene TRBV19; 11 bases align to TRBD2. The CDR3 covers 16 residues. The germline V gene has CDR1 LNHDA and CDR2 SQIVND (reference sequence). With V trimmed by 0 bases and J by 10 bases, 9 bases remained unmatched. CDR3 protein: CASSIEPSGGSPPQYF. The DNA of the CDR3 is TGTGCCAGTAGTATAGAGCCTAGCGGGGGGTCACCCCCGCAGTATTTT.

This clone was observed a handful of times. The chain is built from TRBV4-3 and TRBJ1-2; 7 bases fit TRBD1. This CDR3 region has 14 residues. The V segment lost 5 bases and the J segment 0 bases; nucleotides outside the gene matches: 3. Germline assignment: CDR1 LGHNA and CDR2 YSLEER. CDR3 loop: CASSNRGTNYGYTF. CDR3 in DNA: TGCGCCAGCAGCAACAGGGGAACTAACTATGGCTACACCTTC.

This clone was recorded only once. The genes are TRBV7-8 and TRBJ2-1; D gene ambiguous. This CDR3 has 14 amino acids. Germline values: CDR1 SGHVS, CDR2 FQNEAQ. With 1 base removed from V and 3 bases from J, the gap between germline ends came to 7 bases. The CDR3 DNA is TGTGCCAGCAGCTTAGTGGCAGTCTACAATGAGCAGTTCTTC. Translating it yields CASSLVAVYNEQFF.